One sample yielded the 29 T cell receptor beta chains listed below, sequenced in a study of regulatory T cells in long-lasting Graves disease (dated by TCRdb to the early 2020s). This sample's time point label indicates: newly diagnosed GD, antithyroid drugs for less than 3 months. RNA was extracted from PBMCs in TRIzol for both TCR sequencing and RNA sequencing. Libraries were built with multiplex PCR. The sample was run on an Illumina HiSeq 4000. To build TCR beta libraries, CDR3 regions were amplified by Arm-PCR using iRepertoire HTBI primers. Through fastp at Q25 and MiXCR, TCRdb rebuilt clones from the public reads, retaining in-frame beta chains. Records with the same CDR3 protein are collapsed into one entry carrying the most frequent genes and DNA. The sample includes about 430,000 distinct CDR3 sequences, with 15% observed a single time. The ten largest clones capture over 7% of the sample.

Another study also made use of these data, one on T cells in Graves' hyperthyroidism and ophthalmopathy.

Material: peripheral blood mononuclear cells (PBMCs), obtained at new diagnosis, from a patient treated with antithyroid drugs. These receptors originate from a woman aged 35 to 49 with Graves disease. Donor details come from another sample of the same person, matched by shared clones.

This clonotype was detected many times. The chain carries TRBV30 and TRBJ2-3; 7 positions match TRBD2. This CDR3 spans 15 amino acids. Losses at the gene ends were 3 bases for V and 4 bases for J; bases not matched to a gene: 10. Germline V gene sequence: CDR1 GTSNPN, CDR2 SVGIG (reference sequence). CDR3 loop: CAWRDFGGSSDTQYF. The CDR3 DNA follows: TGTGCCTGGAGAGACTTTGGCGGGAGTTCAGATACGCAGTATTTT.

The rearrangement uses TRBV20-1 and TRBJ2-5; 14 nucleotides line up with TRBD2. The DNA end is more similar to TRBJ2-1, so the J call may be wrong. This CDR3 is built from 15 residues. CDR1 and CDR2 from the germline V gene are DFQATT and SNEGSKA (reference sequence). This CDR3 is CSARPPGLAGVEQFF. CDR3 nucleotide sequence: TGCAGTGCTAGACCTCCGGGACTAGCGGGAGTTGAGCAGTTCTTC.

This clonotype has at least ten counts. CDR3 sequence: CASSPGLTNTEAFF. The CDR3, as DNA: TGTGCCAGCAGCCCGGGACTAACGAACACTGAAGCTTTCTTT. The chain is built from TRBV6-1 and TRBJ1-1; D is perhaps TRBD1 (5 bases). Germline V CDR1 and CDR2: MNHNS, SASEGT. V was trimmed by 6 bases and J by 1 base, leaving 12 bases between them. The CDR3 contains 14 residues.

The chain uses TRBV2 and TRBJ1-4, with 9 bases identical to TRBD1. Trimming cost V 4 bases and J 6 bases; bases outside gene matches: 0. This CDR3 comprises 13 residues. Germline V CDR1 and CDR2: SNHLY, FYNNEI. The CDR3 sequence is CASSGDRDEKLFF. The CDR3 DNA follows: TGTGCCAGCAGTGGGGACAGGGATGAAAAACTGTTTTTT. Full variable domain (outside the CDR3, taken from reference TRBV2 and TRBJ1-4): EPEVTQTPSHQVTQMGQEVILRCVPISNHLYFYWYRQILGQKVEFLVSFYNNEISEKSEIFDDQFSVERPDGSNFTLKIRSTKLEDSAMYFCASSGDRDEKLFFGSGTQLSVL.

This clonotype was found many times. The V call is TRBV12-3 or TRBV12-4, the J call TRBJ1-2, with 10 nucleotides matching TRBD1. The CDR3 length is 15 residues. V shed 9 bases, J shed 4 bases, and the junction held 11 bases outside the gene matches. CDR3: CASSLGTGDIYGYTF. DNA of the CDR3: TGTGCCAGTTCACTAGGGACAGGGGACATCTATGGCTACACCTTC.

The V call is TRBV2, the J call TRBJ2-1; TRBD2 matches at 10 bases. Germline lookup yields CDR1 SNHLY and CDR2 FYNNEI. With 6 bases clipped from V and 7 bases from J, the junction kept 6 bases outside the gene matches. This CDR3 has 14 amino acids. CDR3 sequence: CASRGGLAVNEQFF. DNA for the CDR3: TGTGCCAGCAGGGGTGGACTAGCGGTTAATGAGCAGTTCTTC.

The chain uses TRBV5-4 and TRBJ2-3; 7 nucleotides line up with TRBD1. Germline loops: CDR1 SGHNT, CDR2 YYREEE (reference sequence). This CDR3 is 15 amino acids long. With 4 bases clipped from V and 2 bases from J, the junction kept 7 bases outside the gene matches. CDR3 DNA sequence: TGTGCCAGCAGCCACCGACAGGGATCCACAGATACGCAGTATTTT. It is translated as CASSHRQGSTDTQYF.

The sample holds many counts of this clonotype. The gene calls are TRBV28 and TRBJ2-2; unclear D gene. Per the germline V gene, CDR1 is MDHEN and CDR2 is SYDVKM. The CDR3 spans 14 residues. V was shortened by 1 base and J by 7 bases, with 10 bases between the two germline ends. CDR3 protein: CASSLLAANGELFF. The CDR3 DNA follows: TGTGCCAGCAGTTTATTGGCAGCAAACGGGGAGCTGTTTTTT.

This clonotype has at least ten counts. This chain uses TRBV7-2 with TRBJ2-2, with 12 bases aligning to TRBD2. Trimming took 4 bases from V and 6 from J; bases not matched to a gene: 6. The CDR3 spans 16 residues. Germline CDR1 is SGHTA and CDR2 is FQGNSA. For the CDR3, the DNA is TGTGCCAGCAGCTCTGGGGGACTAGCGGGCCCCGGGGAGCTGTTTTTT. Its protein product is CASSSGGLAGPGELFF.

This clonotype was detected only a few times. The genes are TRBV4-1 and TRBJ1-4; TRBD1 aligns across 8 bases. The length of the CDR3 is 14 residues. Germline CDR1 reads MGHRA; CDR2 reads YSYEKL. V dropped 4 bases and J dropped 7; count of bases not matched to a gene: 5. The CDR3 DNA sequence: TGCGCCAGCAGCCGGGTACAGGGGGGTGAAAAACTGTTTTTT. It encodes CASSRVQGGEKLFF.

This clonotype appeared many times. V and J are TRBV30 and TRBJ1-4; 7 nucleotides line up with TRBD1. The CDR3 runs 14 residues. The J segment lost 8 bases and the V segment lost 5 bases, leaving 11 bases of the junction unmatched. Germline V CDR1 and CDR2: GTSNPN, SVGIG (reference sequence). The chain's CDR3 is CAWSWGTAGEKLFF. The CDR3 DNA reads as TGTGCCTGGTCCTGGGGGACAGCGGGGGAAAAACTGTTTTTT.

The chain is built from TRBV19 and TRBJ1-4, with no clear D. Germline V CDR1 and CDR2: LNHDA, SQIVND (reference sequence). This CDR3 has 12 amino acids. The ends were cut back, 5 bases at V and 10 bases at J, with 11 bases in the middle. The CDR3 spells CASSLTNGKLFF. DNA of the CDR3: TGTGCCAGTAGTCTCACAAACGGAAAACTGTTTTTT.

This clonotype has more than one count but fewer than ten. The chain joins TRBV20-1 to TRBJ2-7; 7 bases fit TRBD1. The CDR3 runs to 12 residues. Unmatched junction bases numbered 6, after V lost 3 bases and J lost 7 bases. Germline CDR1 and CDR2: DFQATT and SNEGSKA (reference sequence). The CDR3 spells CSARANRGEQYF. Here the CDR3 DNA reads TGCAGTGCTAGGGCCAACAGGGGTGAGCAGTACTTC.

This clonotype was seen at least ten times. This chain connects TRBV20-1 to TRBJ2-1; 14 bases fit TRBD2. Germline V lookup: CDR1 DFQATT, CDR2 SNEGSKA (reference sequence). V shed 0 bases and J 5 bases; nucleotides not matched to a gene: 3. CDR3 length: 16 residues. The CDR3 here is CSAREPGLAGDNEQFF. In nucleotides, the CDR3 is TGCAGTGCTAGAGAACCGGGACTAGCGGGGGACAATGAGCAGTTCTTC.

This clonotype was seen many times. The chain is built from TRBV7-2 and TRBJ2-1; D call uncertain. This CDR3 has 14 residues. The V end lost 0 bases, the J end lost 7 bases, and 10 bases lay between the germline ends. CDR1 and CDR2 from the germline V gene are SGHTA and FQGNSA. The CDR3: CASSLAGRQNEQFF. The CDR3, as DNA: TGTGCCAGCAGCTTAGCTGGGCGTCAGAATGAGCAGTTCTTC.

This clonotype was seen at least ten times. The V and J genes are TRBV6-1 and TRBJ2-7; 11 nucleotides agree with TRBD2. Germline CDR1 MNHNS, CDR2 SASEGT. CDR3 length equals 13 residues. V shed 11 bases, J shed 5 bases, and the junction held 8 bases outside the gene matches. As DNA, the CDR3 is TGTGCCGGAAACGAACTAGCGGGAGACGAGCAGTACTTC. It is translated as CAGNELAGDEQYF.

At least ten counts were recorded for this clonotype. This chain uses TRBV30 with TRBJ1-2; 10 nucleotides match TRBD1. The CDR3 length is 14 residues. V lost 1 base and J lost 5; bases outside the gene matches: 4. Germline CDR1 reads GTSNPN; CDR2 reads SVGIG (reference sequence). The CDR3 here is CAWSGGTGVYGYTF. CDR3 sequence (DNA): TGTGCCTGGAGTGGAGGGACAGGGGTTTATGGCTACACCTTC.

This clonotype is a singleton in its sample. A far larger clone is just one base off, so this is likely a read error. The V call is TRBV12-3 or TRBV12-4, the J call TRBJ2-2; D is unclear. The CDR3 covers 14 residues. Here the CDR3 DNA reads TGTGCCGGCAGCGTAGGAAAGTGGGGCGGGGAGCTGTTTTTT. It is translated as CAGSVGKWGGELFF.

This clonotype was picked up many times. This sequence joins TRBV27 and TRBJ2-3; D gene unclear. CDR1 is MNHEY, CDR2 SMNVEV, per germline (reference sequence). V was trimmed by 4 bases and J by 4 bases, leaving 9 bases between them. This CDR3 is 13 amino acids long. The CDR3 DNA is TGTGCCAGCAGTTCTGTGGCCGCAGATACGCAGTATTTT. Translated, it gives CASSSVAADTQYF.

This chain uses TRBV4-1 with TRBJ1-4; D remains ambiguous. This CDR3 region has 13 residues. Germline CDR1 and CDR2: MGHRA and YSYEKL. V lost 1 base and J 8 bases, leaving 8 bases between the germline ends. This chain's CDR3 is CASSQVLGEKLFF. DNA of the CDR3: TGCGCCAGCAGCCAAGTTTTAGGCGAAAAACTGTTTTTT.

This clonotype was recorded many times. The J gene is TRBJ2-5, the V gene TRBV11-2, with D possibly TRBD2 on 6 matching bases. The CDR3 sequence is 13 residues long. Germline assignment: CDR1 SGHAT and CDR2 FQNNGV. The ends were cut back, 3 bases at V and 6 bases at J, with 11 bases in the middle. The chain's CDR3 is CASSLGRDQTQYF. The CDR3 nucleotides read TGTGCCAGCAGCTTGGGGCGGGATCAGACCCAGTACTTC.

This clonotype came up many times. The chain combines TRBV12-3 or TRBV12-4 with TRBJ1-2, with 8 bases aligning to TRBD1. The CDR3 runs 14 residues. Trimming at V came to 6 bases and at J to 0 bases, leaving 3 bases not matched to a gene. The CDR3 DNA reads TGTGCCAGCAGGATACAGGGGGCTAACTATGGCTACACCTTC. Amino acid sequence: CASRIQGANYGYTF.

To note about this clonotype: This may stem from a read error, because a much larger clone lies one nucleotide away. The V gene is TRBV11-2, the J gene TRBJ1-1; D is undetermined. Germline V gives CDR1 SGHAT, CDR2 FQNNGV. This CDR3 has 13 amino acids. The CDR3 DNA reads TGTGCCAGCAGCTTAGAGCGACGAGCTGACGCTTTCTTT. It encodes CASSLERRADAFF.

This clonotype was counted between two and nine times. The chain is built from TRBV25-1 and TRBJ2-2; 11 bases fit TRBD2. Germline V gene sequence: CDR1 MGHDK, CDR2 SYGVNS. The CDR3 length is 13 residues. With 8 bases clipped from V and 7 bases from J, the junction kept 3 bases outside the gene matches. CDR3 protein: CASGLAGNGELFF. The CDR3 nucleotides read TGTGCCAGCGGACTAGCGGGTAACGGGGAGCTGTTTTTT.

This chain links TRBV4-1 with TRBJ2-1, with 14 bases matching TRBD2. V was clipped by 3 bases and J by 8 bases; unmatched bases: 6. This CDR3 is built from 16 residues. Per the germline V gene, CDR1 is MGHRA and CDR2 is YSYEKL. CDR3 DNA sequence: TGCGCCAGCAGCCACCCCAAGGGACTAGCGGGAGATGAGCAGTTCTTC. This translates into CASSHPKGLAGDEQFF.

In this sample, this clonotype turned up a few times. The chain recombines TRBV7-2 with TRBJ2-1, with D perhaps matching TRBD2 (6 bases). The germline V gene has CDR1 SGHTA and CDR2 FQGNSA. The CDR3 sequence is 15 residues long. The V end lost 5 bases, the J end lost 7 bases, and 18 bases lay between the germline ends. The CDR3 DNA reads as TGTGCCAGCAGCCAACAGCGGGCCCTGGGTAATGAGCAGTTCTTC. It specifies CASSQQRALGNEQFF.

This clonotype was seen many times. The chain carries TRBV29-1 and TRBJ1-1; unclear D gene. Germline V gene sequence: CDR1 SQVTM, CDR2 ANQGSEA. Trimming took off 7 bases at V and 1 base at J, with 10 bases between the two ends. The length of the CDR3 is 12 residues. CDR3 DNA: TGCAGCGCCGGACGGTCGAACACTGAAGCTTTCTTT. This encodes CSAGRSNTEAFF. Using reference TRBV29-1 and TRBJ1-1 for the parts outside the CDR3, the full variable domain is SAVISQKPSRDICQRGTSLTIQCQVDSQVTMMFWYRQQPGQSLTLIATANQGSEATYESGFVIDKFPISRPNLTFSTLTVSNMSPEDSSIYLCSAGRSNTEAFFGQGTRLTVV.

This clonotype was detected many times. This chain links TRBV7-8 with TRBJ2-3, with 8 bases that match TRBD1. The V gene end was trimmed by 1 base and the J gene end by 2 bases; junction bases not matched to a gene: 2. The germline gives CDR1 SGHVS, CDR2 FQNEAQ. There are 15 residues in the CDR3. The CDR3 sequence is CASSLDRGSTDTQYF. As DNA, the CDR3 is TGTGCCAGCAGCTTAGACAGGGGGTCCACAGATACGCAGTATTTT.

This clonotype was recorded many times. V and J are TRBV29-1 and TRBJ2-5; weak D call: TRBD2 (5 bases). In germline, CDR1 is SQVTM, CDR2 ANQGSEA. Trimming took 5 bases from V and 5 from J, leaving 18 bases between them. The CDR3 runs 14 residues. The CDR3 protein is CSVWGPGRKETQYF. The CDR3 DNA sequence: TGCAGCGTTTGGGGTCCGGGGAGAAAGGAGACCCAGTACTTC.